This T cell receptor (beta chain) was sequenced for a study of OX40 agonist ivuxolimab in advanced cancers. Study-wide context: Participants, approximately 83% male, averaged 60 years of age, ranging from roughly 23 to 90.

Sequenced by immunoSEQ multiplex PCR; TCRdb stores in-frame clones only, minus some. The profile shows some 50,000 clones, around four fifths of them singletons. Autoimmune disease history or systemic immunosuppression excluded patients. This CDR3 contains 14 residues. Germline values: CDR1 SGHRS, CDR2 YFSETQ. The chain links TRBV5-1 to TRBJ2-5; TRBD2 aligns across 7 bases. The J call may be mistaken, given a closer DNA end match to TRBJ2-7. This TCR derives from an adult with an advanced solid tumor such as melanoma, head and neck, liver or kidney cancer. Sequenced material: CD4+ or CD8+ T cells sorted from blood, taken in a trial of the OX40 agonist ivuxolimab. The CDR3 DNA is TGCGCCAGCAGCTTGCCTAGCGGTTCCTACGAGCAGTACTTC. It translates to CASSLPSGSYEQYF.